The text below deals with one T cell receptor beta chain. Noted time point: newly diagnosed GD, antithyroid drugs for less than 3 months. There was RNA extracted from PBMCs, and the TCR library was made from it. The source of the sample is a study of regulatory T cells in long-lasting Graves disease. CDR1 LGHDT and CDR2 YNNKEL come from the germline V gene (reference sequence). CDR3 length: 16 amino acids. Trimming pared 1 base from V and 3 bases from J, leaving 13 bases between. For TCR beta, libraries came from iRepertoire HTBI primers and Arm-PCR of CDR3 regions. TCRdb reprocessed the multiplex PCR reads with MiXCR, giving one entry per CDR3 protein. The profile shows 400,000 to 500,000 distinct CDR3 sequences, around 15% of them singletons. Another study also made use of these data, one on T cells in Graves' hyperthyroidism and ophthalmopathy.

The sample was peripheral blood mononuclear cells (PBMCs), taken at new diagnosis, from a patient treated with antithyroid drugs. The receptor comes from a woman aged 45-65 years with Graves disease. This rearrangement joins TRBV3-1 to TRBJ1-5; D is undetermined. CDR3 sequence reads: CASSQGERGNNQPQHF. The CDR3 DNA is TGTGCCAGCAGCCAAGGCGAGCGGGGAAACAATCAGCCCCAGCATTTT.